The TCR beta chain under discussion was sequenced for a study of T cell responses to AZD1222 COVID-19 vaccine. Regarding the study as a whole: In all cases, repertoires were sampled only after the peak T cell response. Spike-specific TCR breadth rose after two AZD1222 doses, and depth rose as well. Clonal diversity may have been underestimated in mostly white British donors.

Clones were read by immunoSEQ multiplex PCR, and TCRdb kept only the in-frame ones, dropping some. The table shows 110,000 to 150,000 clones, with 70% to 90% occurring only once. The CDR3 has 15 amino acids. Germline V gene sequence: CDR1 MNHNS, CDR2 SASEGT. Concerning this clone itself: The antigen remains undetermined. A junction boundary mismatches the germline segment, possibly from a read error.

The genes are TRBV6-1 and TRBJ1-5; D remains ambiguous. The receptor was derived from an adult in good health. Material: peripheral blood, obtained on day 0 of AZD1222 vaccination. The CDR3 spells CASSQAGYSNQPQHF. In nucleotides, the CDR3 is TGTGCCAGCAGTCAAGCGGGTTATAGCAATCAGCCCCAGCATTTT.